These T cell receptor beta chains were read from a single sample in a study of glioma-infiltrating T cells. Using its own MiXCR run on the multiplex PCR reads, TCRdb lists one record per CDR3 protein. Of over 80,000 distinct CDR3 sequences listed, approximately 40% are singletons. The sequenced sample was glioma tissue, nonneoplastic brain tissue, or PBMCs (not recorded which). The receptors were gathered from a human donor with low-grade glioma or glioblastoma, undergoing nonglioma brain surgery, or in good health (not recorded which). CDR3s include the opening cysteine and the closing phenylalanine or tryptophan. The D gene is left open where the match is weak. The listing skips clone size in some rows; elsewhere it reads once, few, many or a size class.

V gene	clone size	J gene	D gene	CDR3 protein	CDR3 DNA
TRBV6-1	NA	TRBJ2-7	TRBD2	CASQGLAGGPSSYEQYF	TGTGCCAGTCAGGGACTAGCGGGAGGTCCTAGCTCCTACGAGCAGTACTTC
TRBV7-6	many	TRBJ2-7	NA	CASSPTPMGGTPYEQYF	TGTGCCAGCAGCCCCACCCCGATGGGGGGTACTCCCTACGAGCAGTACTTC
TRBV19	many	TRBJ2-3	NA	CASSIEDNTDTQYF	TGTGCCAGTAGTATAGAAGACAACACAGATACGCAGTATTTT
TRBV20-1	many	TRBJ2-7	NA	CSARVGPSSYEQYF	TGCAGTGCTAGAGTAGGGCCCAGCTCCTACGAGCAGTACTTC
TRBV20-1	many	TRBJ2-5	NA	CSARSRHTETQYF	TGCAGTGCTAGGTCCCGGCATACCGAGACCCAGTACTTC
TRBV5-4	many	TRBJ2-5	NA	CASSLAGHEETQYF	TGTGCCAGCAGCTTGGCGGGACATGAGGAGACCCAGTACTTC
TRBV11-3	many	TRBJ2-2	NA	CASSKGTGELFF	TGTGCCAGCAGCAAAGGGACCGGGGAGCTGTTTTTT
TRBV30	once	TRBJ2-5	NA	CAWSSGRRGTQYF	TGTGCCTGGAGCAGTGGGAGGCGGGGGACCCAGTACTTC
TRBV19	many	TRBJ2-2	NA	CASSGEANTGELFF	TGTGCCAGTAGTGGAGAGGCCAACACCGGGGAGCTGTTTTTT
TRBV20-1	many	TRBJ2-1	TRBD1	CSARALGQGYNEQFF	TGCAGTGCTAGAGCCCTTGGACAGGGGTACAATGAGCAGTTCTTC
TRBV7-3	medium-sized	TRBJ2-5	TRBD2	CASSPTGGGGWETQYF	TGTGCCAGCAGCCCTACCGGCGGGGGGGGGTGGGAGACCCAGTACTTC
TRBV20-1	many	TRBJ2-7	TRBD2	CSARGLAGEYEQYF	TGCAGTGCTAGGGGCCTAGCGGGAGAGTACGAGCAGTACTTC
TRBV20-1	many	TRBJ2-1	TRBD1	CSAWNPGQGYNEQFF	TGCAGTGCTTGGAATCCGGGACAGGGGTACAATGAGCAGTTCTTC
TRBV3-1	many	TRBJ2-7	TRBD1	CASSQGRAGGIYEQYF	TGTGCCAGCAGCCAAGGAAGGGCAGGGGGCATCTACGAGCAGTACTTC
TRBV5-1	few	TRBJ2-7	TRBD1	CASSRGQGDGEQYF	TGCGCCAGCAGCAGGGGACAGGGAGACGGCGAGCAGTACTTC
TRBV19	many	TRBJ1-1	NA	CASSIDAMNTEAFF	TGTGCCAGTAGTATCGATGCCATGAACACTGAAGCTTTCTTT
TRBV18	many	TRBJ1-2	TRBD1	CASSPLDRGLSGYTF	TGTGCCAGCTCACCTCTTGACAGGGGGCTCTCTGGCTACACCTTC
TRBV4-1	many	TRBJ2-5	NA	CASSQDPLVEEYQETQYF	TGCGCCAGCAGCCAAGATCCTTTGGTGGAGGAGTACCAAGAGACCCAGTACTTC
TRBV7-9	many	TRBJ1-6	NA	CASSLRGIGSPLHF	TGTGCCAGCAGCCTCAGGGGAATCGGGTCACCCCTCCACTTT
TRBV7-9	many	TRBJ2-2	NA	CASSPGGANTGELFF	TGTGCCAGCAGCCCCGGAGGAGCGAACACCGGGGAGCTGTTTTTT
TRBV28	many	TRBJ2-1	NA	CASSLPKSNEQFF	TGTGCCAGCAGTTTACCCAAATCCAATGAGCAGTTCTTC
TRBV3-1	many	TRBJ2-3	NA	CASSALDTQYF	TGTGCCAGCAGCGCTCTAGATACGCAGTATTTT
TRBV4-1	many	TRBJ2-2	TRBD2	CASSQEASGRTNTGELFF	TGCGCCAGCAGCCAAGAAGCCAGCGGGAGGACGAACACCGGGGAGCTGTTTTTT
TRBV2	many	TRBJ2-3	TRBD1	CASSEAWTGVTDTQYF	TGTGCCAGCAGTGAAGCCTGGACAGGGGTAACAGATACGCAGTATTTT
TRBV28	NA	TRBJ1-3	NA	CATAYFSGESGNTIYF	TGTGCCACCGCTTATTTCTCGGGGGAGTCTGGAAACACCATATATTTT
TRBV4-1	many	TRBJ2-1	NA	CASSQDQTYNEQFF	TGCGCCAGCAGCCAAGACCAGACTTACAATGAGCAGTTCTTC
TRBV2	NA	TRBJ2-7	NA	CASRLDLGEQYF	TGTGCCAGCAGACTTGACTTGGGGGAGCAGTACTTC
TRBV29-1	NA	TRBJ2-1	TRBD2	CSARPVVSGDEQFF	TGCAGCGCCCGACCGGTGGTAAGCGGGGATGAGCAGTTCTTC
TRBV27	NA	TRBJ2-7	NA	CASRQGYGEQYF	TGTGCTAGCCGGCAGGGGTATGGCGAGCAGTACTTC
TRBV5-1	many	TRBJ2-1	NA	CASSYGTTSNEQFF	TGCGCCAGCAGCTACGGGACCACCTCCAATGAGCAGTTCTTC
TRBV7-2	NA	TRBJ1-4	NA	CASSPLYRDANEELFF	TGTGCCAGCAGCCCGCTCTACAGGGACGCGAATGAAGAACTGTTTTTT
TRBV27	many	TRBJ2-5	NA	CASKTALQETQYF	TGTGCCAGCAAAACGGCCCTACAAGAGACCCAGTACTTC
TRBV27	many	TRBJ2-6	NA	CASSLYPHPGANVLTF	TGTGCCAGCAGTTTATACCCCCACCCTGGGGCCAACGTCCTGACTTTC
TRBV20-1	NA	TRBJ1-4	NA	CSARNSGRDEKLLF	TGCAGTGCTAGAAACTCAGGGAGAGATGAAAAACTGCTTTTC
TRBV11-2	many	TRBJ2-3	NA	CASSFGVGRDDTDTQYF	TGTGCCAGCAGCTTTGGAGTAGGACGGGACGACACAGATACGCAGTATTTT
TRBV6-1	many	TRBJ1-3	NA	CASRVYSGNTIYF	TGTGCCAGTAGAGTCTACTCTGGAAACACCATATATTTT
TRBV24-1	many	TRBJ2-1	NA	CATSDPGATYNEQFF	TGTGCCACCAGTGATCCGGGAGCGACCTACAATGAGCAGTTCTTC
TRBV29-1	NA	TRBJ1-2	NA	CSVEINSSDGYTF	TGCAGCGTTGAAATTAACAGTTCTGATGGCTACACCTTC
TRBV9	NA	TRBJ2-1	NA	CASSARGTANEQFF	TGTGCCAGCAGCGCACGGGGGACAGCGAATGAGCAGTTCTTC
TRBV28	once	TRBJ2-7	NA	CASSLTRPEQPYEQYF	TGTGCCAGCAGCTTAACCCGACCAGAGCAACCCTACGAGCAGTACTTC